These 24 T cell receptor beta chains were sequenced from one sample in a study of blood T cell repertoires in COVID-19. Sequencing was performed with immunoSEQ multiplex PCR; in TCRdb, only in-frame clones are kept and a portion is missing. The sample has 100,000 to 150,000 clones, approximately 70% seen once. The sample taken for sequencing was peripheral blood. The receptors stem from a woman aged 65 to 85 with acute or convalescent COVID-19.

This clone appeared many times. The chain has TRBV29-1 and TRBJ1-1, with 8 bases matching TRBD1. The ends lost 4 bases at V and 7 bases at J; junction bases unmatched: 5. The CDR3 length is 12 residues. Germline V CDR1 and CDR2: SQVTM, ANQGSEA. The CDR3 loop reads CSVVQGVNEAFF. The CDR3 region has the DNA TGCAGCGTTGTACAGGGGGTGAATGAAGCTTTCTTT.

The chain has TRBV27 and TRBJ2-1, with 7 bases matching TRBD2. This CDR3 contains 16 residues. The V gene end was trimmed by 2 bases and the J gene end by 3 bases; junction bases not matched to a gene: 7. In germline, CDR1 is MNHEY, CDR2 SMNVEV (reference sequence). The CDR3 DNA reads as TGTGCCAGCAGTTTAGTCCCCTCGGGGGGCTACAATGAGCAGTTCTTC. It encodes CASSLVPSGGYNEQFF.

V usage is TRBV9 and J usage is TRBJ1-6; TRBD1 matches at 7 bases. This CDR3 is built from 15 residues. The germline V gene has CDR1 SGDLS and CDR2 YYNGEE. J gave up 9 bases and V 0 bases, and 6 bases lay outside the gene matches. The CDR3 protein is CASSVAAQGGSPLHF. DNA of the CDR3: TGTGCCAGCAGCGTAGCGGCCCAGGGGGGTTCACCCCTCCACTTT.

The gene calls are TRBV3-1 (or the pseudogene TRBV3-2) and TRBJ1-2; 9 positions agree with TRBD1. Germline lookup yields CDR1 LGHDT and CDR2 YNNKEL (reference sequence). Trimming cost V 4 bases and J 0 bases; bases outside gene matches: 3. The length of the CDR3 is 15 residues. The CDR3: CASSRGTGTNYGYTF. In DNA form, the CDR3 reads TGTGCCAGCAGCCGAGGGACAGGGACTAACTATGGCTACACCTTC.

This clone has only a few counts. The chain couples TRBV5-5 to TRBJ1-5; 8 positions agree with TRBD1. Trimming took 1 base from V and 5 from J; bases not matched to a gene: 5. CDR1 is SGHKS and CDR2 is YYEKEE in the germline V gene (reference sequence). There are 15 residues in the CDR3. CDR3 DNA sequence: TGTGCCAGCAGCTTGTTGCCAGGGGGCGATCAGCCCCAGCATTTT. It specifies CASSLLPGGDQPQHF. Filled out from reference TRBV5-5 and TRBJ1-5, the complete variable domain reads DAGVTQSPTHLIKTRGQQVTLRCSPISGHKSVSWYQQVLGQGPQFIFQYYEKEERGRGNFPDRFSARQFPNYSSELNVNALLLGDSALYLCASSLLPGGDQPQHFGDGTRLSIL.

This sequence joins TRBV12-3 or TRBV12-4 and TRBJ1-1; 8 bases agree with TRBD1. CDR3 length: 13 residues. V gave up 6 bases and J gave up 8 bases; unmatched junction bases: 8. The CDR3 coding sequence is TGTGCCAGCAGCCGAGCAGGGGGCTCCGAAGCTTTCTTT. It encodes CASSRAGGSEAFF.

The rearrangement links TRBV24-1 to TRBJ1-2; possible D gene TRBD1, 5 bases. The ends were cut back, 11 bases at V and 4 bases at J, with 13 bases in the middle. CDR3 length equals 12 residues. Germline V gives CDR1 KGHDR, CDR2 SFDVKD. In nucleotides, the CDR3 is TGTGCCATCGGCGGGGGTGGCTATGGCTACACCTTC. Its translation is CAIGGGGYGYTF.

This clone was seen only a few times. V is TRBV11-2 and J is TRBJ2-1; 10 bases align to TRBD2. V was pared by 5 bases and J by 5 bases, with 12 bases of the junction left unmatched. The CDR3 consists of 17 residues. Germline V gene data show CDR1 as SGHAT and CDR2 as FQNNGV. DNA of the CDR3: TGTGCCAGCAGCGAACGACTAGCGGGCGGACCGAACAATGAGCAGTTCTTC. This codes for CASSERLAGGPNNEQFF.

This clone has only a few counts. The chain is built from TRBV4-3 and TRBJ2-2, with D possibly TRBD2 on 6 matching bases. V lost 4 bases to trimming and J lost 4 bases, with 10 bases between them. Germline-derived CDR1 and CDR2 are LGHNA and YSLEER. This CDR3 contains 14 residues. The chain's CDR3 is CASSRGTPTGELFF. In DNA form, the CDR3 reads TGCGCCAGCAGCCGCGGGACTCCCACCGGGGAGCTGTTTTTT.

This clone was observed a single time. J is TRBJ2-7 and V is TRBV5-4; 12 bases line up with TRBD2. In germline, CDR1 is SGHNT, CDR2 YYREEE (reference sequence). J lost 6 bases, V lost 2 bases, and 9 bases had no gene match. There are 16 residues in the CDR3. The CDR3 loop reads CASSFSLAGGPGEQYF. The CDR3 DNA is TGTGCCAGCAGCTTCAGCCTAGCGGGAGGGCCGGGCGAGCAGTACTTC.

Turning to this clone: A much larger clone is a single base away; this may be a read error. The CDR3 reads CASSSGTGDTEAFF. The CDR3 region has the DNA TGTGCCAGCAGCTCCGGGACAGGGGACACTGAAGCTTTCTTT. This rearrangement joins TRBV6-5 to TRBJ1-1; 10 bases fit TRBD1. Germline V lookup: CDR1 MNHEY, CDR2 SVGAGI. The trim removed 6 bases at V and 3 bases at J, leaving 4 bases unmatched. The CDR3 spans 14 residues.

The chain couples TRBV5-1 to TRBJ1-4, with 8 nucleotides matching TRBD1. J was trimmed by 8 bases and V by 3 bases; bases with no gene match: 6. The CDR3 extends over 14 amino acids. CDR1 and CDR2 from the germline V gene are SGHRS and YFSETQ. The CDR3 bases are TGCGCCAGCAGCTCGACAGGGGAGGAGGAAAAACTGTTTTTT. It translates to CASSSTGEEEKLFF.

The chain employs TRBV6-5 and TRBJ2-7, with TRBD1 identical over 9 bases. From germline, CDR1 is MNHEY and CDR2 SVGAGI. The trim removed 2 bases at V and 1 base at J, leaving 6 bases unmatched. The CDR3 is made up of 16 amino acids. The CDR3 DNA follows: TGTGCCAGCAGTTACCCGGACAGGGGAGGATCCTACGAGCAGTACTTC. Translated: CASSYPDRGGSYEQYF.

On this clone itself: The same CDR3 arises from other DNA sequences in this sample as well. V usage is TRBV5-8 and J usage is TRBJ1-5; 7 positions match TRBD1. The length of the CDR3 is 15 residues. CDR1 is SGHTS and CDR2 is YDEGEE in the germline V gene. V trimming: 0 bases; J trimming: 1 base; junction bases outside the gene matches: 1. CDR3: CASSLEQGSNQPQHF. DNA for the CDR3: TGTGCCAGCAGCTTGGAACAGGGGAGCAATCAGCCCCAGCATTTT.

The chain has TRBV19 and TRBJ2-5, with D maybe TRBD1 (6 bases). CDR1 LNHDA and CDR2 SQIVND come from the germline V gene (reference sequence). The CDR3 length is 14 residues. The V end was cut by 3 bases, the J end by 3 bases, with 11 bases between. Here the CDR3 reads CASSMSGHKETQYF. The DNA of the CDR3 is TGTGCCAGTAGTATGTCGGGACACAAAGAGACCCAGTACTTC.

The rearrangement links TRBV18 to TRBJ1-1; perhaps TRBD1 as D (5 bases). The CDR3 loop spans 18 amino acids. Germline assignment: CDR1 KGHSH and CDR2 LQKENI. Trimming stripped 1 base from V and 1 base from J, with 19 bases between. CDR3 residues: CASSPRRGGEVGNTEAFF. The CDR3 coding sequence is TGTGCCAGCTCACCACGGAGGGGCGGGGAGGTCGGGAACACTGAAGCTTTCTTT.

This rearrangement joins TRBV4-1 to TRBJ1-4; 8 bases align to TRBD1. Germline V lookup: CDR1 MGHRA, CDR2 YSYEKL. Trimming at V came to 7 bases and at J to 7 bases, leaving 14 bases not matched to a gene. CDR3 length equals 16 residues. In nucleotides, the CDR3 is TGCGCCAGCACCTCAAGGTACGGGACAGGTCGTGAAAAACTGTTTTTT. Encoded protein: CASTSRYGTGREKLFF.

The chain is built from TRBV5-1 and TRBJ1-1, with D tentatively TRBD1 (5 bases). The germline V gene has CDR1 SGHRS and CDR2 YFSETQ. V was clipped by 6 bases and J by 5 bases, with 17 bases between them. The CDR3 has 14 residues. CDR3 amino acids: CASTPFRTSTEAFF. The CDR3 DNA reads TGCGCCAGCACCCCTTTCAGGACATCAACTGAAGCTTTCTTT.

The chain uses TRBV13 and TRBJ2-3, with 12 bases that match TRBD2. The CDR3 contains 16 residues. CDR1 is PRHDT, CDR2 FYEKMQ, per germline (reference sequence). The junction had 11 bases not matched to a gene; V was cut back by 10 bases and J by 3 bases. The CDR3 DNA follows: TGTGCCACCTCAAGCTTACTAGCGGGGGGAACAGATACGCAGTATTTT. It codes for CATSSLLAGGTDTQYF.

This clone came up a few times. The chain employs TRBV29-1 and TRBJ2-1, with TRBD2 matching over 9 bases. The germline V gene encodes CDR1 SQVTM and CDR2 ANQGSEA. The junction had 11 bases not matched to a gene; V was cut back by 7 bases and J by 7 bases. The CDR3 contains 14 residues. CDR3 protein: CSGGGDAGGNEQFF. The CDR3 DNA reads as TGCAGCGGAGGGGGGGATGCGGGAGGGAATGAGCAGTTCTTC.

Here the CDR3 DNA reads TGTGCCAGCTCACCGGCACAGGGGGATGTAACTGAAGCTTTCTTT. Its translation is CASSPAQGDVTEAFF. The chain employs TRBV18 and TRBJ1-1; 8 bases are shared with TRBD1. Unmatched junction bases numbered 8, after V lost 3 bases and J lost 5 bases. From germline, CDR1 is KGHSH and CDR2 LQKENI. This CDR3 region has 15 residues. Full variable domain (remainder filled in from reference TRBV18 and TRBJ1-1): NAGVMQNPRHLVRRRGQEARLRCSPMKGHSHVYWYRQLPEEGLKFMVYLQKENIIDESGMPKERFSAEFPKEGPSILRIQQVVRGDSAAYFCASSPAQGDVTEAFFGQGTRLTVV.

This rearrangement joins TRBV5-5 to TRBJ2-2; 11 bases fit TRBD2. Germline CDR1 is SGHKS and CDR2 is YYEKEE (reference sequence). This CDR3 comprises 18 residues. The junction had 12 bases not matched to a gene; V was cut back by 1 base and J by 7 bases. CDR3 nucleotides: TGTGCCAGCAGCTTGAGGCCTAGCGGGGGGCTAAGACTCGGGGAGCTGTTTTTT. Translated, it gives CASSLRPSGGLRLGELFF.

This sequence joins TRBV5-6 and TRBJ1-1; D not certain. The CDR3 is 13 residues long. V was cut by 1 base and J by 4 bases, with 8 bases left in between. CDR1 and CDR2 from the germline V gene are SGHDT and YYEEEE. The CDR3: CASSLLGSTEAFF. Here the CDR3 DNA reads TGTGCCAGCAGCTTGCTGGGGAGCACTGAAGCTTTCTTT.

The genes are TRBV2 and TRBJ2-7; TRBD2 might be the D (5 bases). The length of the CDR3 is 13 residues. Trimming pared 5 bases from V and 1 base from J, leaving 9 bases between. Germline-derived CDR1 and CDR2 are SNHLY and FYNNEI. CDR3 protein: CASSRGSSYEQYF. CDR3 in DNA: TGTGCCAGCAGTCGAGGGTCTTCCTACGAGCAGTACTTC.